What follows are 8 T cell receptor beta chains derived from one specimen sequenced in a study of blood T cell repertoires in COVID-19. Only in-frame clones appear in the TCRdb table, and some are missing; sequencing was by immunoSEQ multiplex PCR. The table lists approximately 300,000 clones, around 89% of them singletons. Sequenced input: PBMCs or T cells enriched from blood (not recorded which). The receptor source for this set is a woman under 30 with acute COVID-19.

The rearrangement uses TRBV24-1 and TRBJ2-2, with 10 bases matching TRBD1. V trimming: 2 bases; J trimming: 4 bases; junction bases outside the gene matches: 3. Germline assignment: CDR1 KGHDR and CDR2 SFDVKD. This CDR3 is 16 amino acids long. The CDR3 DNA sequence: TGTGCCACCAGTGATTCTGGGACAGGGGTCACCGGGGAGCTGTTTTTT. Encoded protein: CATSDSGTGVTGELFF.

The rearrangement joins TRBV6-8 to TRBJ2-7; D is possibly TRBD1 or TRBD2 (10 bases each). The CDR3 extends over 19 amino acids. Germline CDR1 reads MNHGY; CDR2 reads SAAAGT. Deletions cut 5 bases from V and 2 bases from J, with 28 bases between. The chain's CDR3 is CASSVRDRGTSGATYEQYF. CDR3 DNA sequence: TGTGCCAGCAGTGTACGGGACAGGGGAACTAGCGGGGCTACCTACGAGCAGTACTTC.

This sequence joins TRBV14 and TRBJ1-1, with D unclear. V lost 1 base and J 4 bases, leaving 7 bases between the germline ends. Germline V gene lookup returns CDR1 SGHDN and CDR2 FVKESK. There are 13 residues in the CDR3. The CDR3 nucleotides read TGTGCCAGCAGCCAAGGAGGGAGCACTGAAGCTTTCTTT. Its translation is CASSQGGSTEAFF.

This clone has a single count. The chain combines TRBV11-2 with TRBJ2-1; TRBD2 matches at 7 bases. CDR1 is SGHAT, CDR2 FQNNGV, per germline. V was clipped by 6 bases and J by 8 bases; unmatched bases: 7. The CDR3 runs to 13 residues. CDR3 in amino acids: CASSMGGRYEQFF. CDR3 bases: TGTGCCAGCAGTATGGGGGGGAGGTATGAGCAGTTCTTC.

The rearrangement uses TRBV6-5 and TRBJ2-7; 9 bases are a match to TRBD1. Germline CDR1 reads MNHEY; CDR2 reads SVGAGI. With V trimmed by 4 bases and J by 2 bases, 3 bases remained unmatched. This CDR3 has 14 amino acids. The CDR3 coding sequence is TGTGCCAGCAGTTCCGGGACAGGGCCCTACGAGCAGTACTTC. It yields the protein CASSSGTGPYEQYF.

The CDR3 region has the DNA TGTGCCAGCAGCCTCGGGACTAGCGGGCCGCCCTACAATGAGCAGTTCTTC. Encoded protein: CASSLGTSGPPYNEQFF. The genes are TRBV9 and TRBJ2-1, with 12 bases matching TRBD2. This CDR3 contains 17 residues. Germline V gives CDR1 SGDLS, CDR2 YYNGEE. The trim removed 4 bases at V and 2 bases at J, leaving 7 bases unmatched.

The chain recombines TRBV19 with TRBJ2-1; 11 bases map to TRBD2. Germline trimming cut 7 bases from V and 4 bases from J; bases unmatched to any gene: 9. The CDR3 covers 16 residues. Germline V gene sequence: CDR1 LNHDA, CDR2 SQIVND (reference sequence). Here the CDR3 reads CASTKGTSGLYNEQFF. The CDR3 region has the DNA TGTGCCAGTACCAAAGGGACTAGCGGCCTTTACAATGAGCAGTTCTTC.

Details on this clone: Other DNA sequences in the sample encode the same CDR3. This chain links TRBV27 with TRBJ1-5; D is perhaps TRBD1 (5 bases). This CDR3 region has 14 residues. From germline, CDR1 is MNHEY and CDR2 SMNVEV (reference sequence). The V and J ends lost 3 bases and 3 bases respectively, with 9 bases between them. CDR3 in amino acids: CASSLSGHNQPQHF. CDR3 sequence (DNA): TGTGCCAGCAGTTTGTCAGGGCACAATCAGCCCCAGCATTTT.